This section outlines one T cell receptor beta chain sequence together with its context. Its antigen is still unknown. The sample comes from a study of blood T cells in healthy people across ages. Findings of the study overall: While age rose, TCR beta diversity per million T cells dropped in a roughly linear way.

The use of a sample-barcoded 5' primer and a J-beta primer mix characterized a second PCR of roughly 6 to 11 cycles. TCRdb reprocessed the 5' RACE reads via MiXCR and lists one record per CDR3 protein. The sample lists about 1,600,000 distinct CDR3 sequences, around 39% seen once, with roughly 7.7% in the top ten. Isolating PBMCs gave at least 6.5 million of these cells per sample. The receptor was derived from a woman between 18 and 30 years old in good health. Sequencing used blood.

CDR3 sequence: CASGNQGWKGGYTF. In nucleotides, the CDR3 is TGTGCCAGCGGGAATCAGGGCTGGAAGGGTGGCTACACCTTC. This chain uses TRBV12-3 or TRBV12-4 with TRBJ1-2, with a possible D match to TRBD1 (5 bases). Trimming took off 8 bases at V and 7 bases at J, with 20 bases between the two ends. The CDR3 is 14 residues long.